The subject of this entry is one T cell receptor (beta chain). The same CDR3 is also encoded by other DNA sequences in this sample. This sample was included in a study of Ad26.COV2.S vaccination and SARS-CoV-2 variants. TCRdb's table, derived via immunoSEQ multiplex PCR, lists solely in-frame clones and lacks some. The repertoire holds about 350,000 clones, with 85% as singletons. The treatment: 15 to 20 received Ad26.COV2.S at low or high dose, single or two shots; several received placebo; per-sample allocation not given. It was on day 63 after the first vaccine or placebo injection that samples were taken. CDR1 and CDR2 from the germline V gene are SGHRS and YFSETQ. CDR3 size: 15 residues. V lost 0 bases and J lost 7; bases outside the gene matches: 4.

The source is a person between 18 and 65 years old who received the Ad26.COV2.S COVID-19 vaccine or a placebo. This specimen consisted of peripheral blood, obtained in a trial of Ad26.COV2.S vaccine versus placebo. The chain links TRBV5-1 to TRBJ2-1; 10 nucleotides agree with TRBD2. The CDR3 DNA reads as TGCGCCAGCAGCTTGGTAGCGGGGGGCGATAATGAGCAGTTCTTC. The encoded protein is CASSLVAGGDNEQFF.